The 7 T cell receptor beta chains reported below all come from one sample, sequenced in a study of naive and memory T cell subsets (dated by TCRdb to about 2017). Library method: UMI-ligation and nested PCR. TCRdb shows the sequencer as Illumina MiSeq. The beta constant-region primer was an equimolar mix of two oligonucleotides covering both TRBC1 and TRBC2. The ligated cDNA went through four rounds of PCR with nested alpha and beta constant-region primers together with the SP2 primer. TCRdb reran the public reads through fastp at Q25 and MiXCR, keeping productive beta chains. All rows with the same CDR3 protein become a single entry with the most common DNA and genes. This sample gives tens of thousands of distinct CDR3 sequences in total; approximately 10% of them show up just once. The ten largest clones capture about 1.3% of the sample. The sample comprised naive CD8+ T cells from blood. The sample's cell subset or site label is to be understood as: naive T cells, CD45RA high CD27+. The receptor set was obtained from a human donor in good health.

This clonotype was seen at least ten times. The chain carries TRBV12-3 or TRBV12-4 and TRBJ1-5; a possible D gene is TRBD1 (5 bases). V was pared by 4 bases and J by 2 bases, with 12 bases between. The length of the CDR3 is 15 residues. The CDR3 sequence: CASSSEGRGNQPQHF. The DNA of the CDR3 is TGTGCCAGCAGTTCCGAGGGGCGAGGCAATCAGCCCCAGCATTTT.

In its sample, this clonotype was seen many times. V gene TRBV27 combines with J gene TRBJ2-7, with D uncertain. Deletions cut 6 bases from V and 3 bases from J, with 12 bases between. CDR1 and CDR2 (germline): MNHEY, SMNVEV (reference sequence). The CDR3 contains 13 residues. CDR3 loop: CASRRIDNYEQYF. The CDR3, as DNA: TGTGCCAGCAGGAGGATAGACAACTACGAGCAGTACTTC.

The gene calls are TRBV9 and TRBJ2-3, with 12 bases aligning to TRBD2. This CDR3 spans 21 amino acids. The germline V gene encodes CDR1 SGDLS and CDR2 YYNGEE. Unmatched junction bases numbered 18, after V lost 0 bases and J lost 4 bases. The CDR3 DNA reads TGTGCCAGCAGCGTAGCTCATTTGGGACTAGCGGGCGCAAGTACCCCAGATACGCAGTATTTT. This gives the protein CASSVAHLGLAGASTPDTQYF.

The CDR3: CSVEGGGTNTEAFF. The CDR3 nucleotides read TGCAGCGTTGAAGGGGGGGGCACGAACACTGAAGCTTTCTTT. The gene calls are TRBV29-1 and TRBJ1-1, with D perhaps matching TRBD1 (6 bases). Trimming removed 1 base from V and 1 base from J, with 10 bases in between. This CDR3 is built from 14 residues. CDR1 and CDR2 from the germline V gene are SQVTM and ANQGSEA.

This clonotype has ten or more counts. This sequence joins TRBV15 and TRBJ2-2; 11 bases align to TRBD2. CDR3 length equals 18 residues. In germline, CDR1 is LNHNV, CDR2 YYDKDF (reference sequence). The junction had 10 bases not matched to a gene; V was cut back by 0 bases and J by 7 bases. CDR3 coding DNA: TGTGCCACCAGCAGAGATGCGGCTAGCGGGAGGATCGGCGGGGAGCTGTTTTTT. Its protein is CATSRDAASGRIGGELFF.

This clonotype was seen a few times. The chain couples TRBV27 to TRBJ2-7, with D maybe TRBD1 (6 bases). The CDR3 is made up of 14 amino acids. Germline CDR1 is MNHEY and CDR2 is SMNVEV (reference sequence). Trimming pared 4 bases from V and 3 bases from J, leaving 13 bases between. The CDR3 nucleotides read TGTGCCAGCAGTTCACGCGACAGGCACTACGAGCAGTACTTC. Residues: CASSSRDRHYEQYF.

This clonotype has ten or more counts. This chain links TRBV27 with TRBJ1-1; no clear D. CDR3 size: 15 residues. In germline, CDR1 is MNHEY, CDR2 SMNVEV (reference sequence). Trimming cost V 7 bases and J 4 bases, with 19 bases left between them. For the CDR3, the DNA is TGTGCCAGCATACTAGATCCAGGCGGAAGCACTGAAGCTTTCTTT. This encodes CASILDPGGSTEAFF.